This TCR beta chain was profiled in a study of shared clonotypes between healthy human individuals. Recent vaccinations or acute infections were absent in the healthy HIV-negative adult donors. Germline V CDR1 and CDR2: SGHVS, FQNEAQ. V was pared by 6 bases and J by 6 bases, with 12 bases of the junction left unmatched. The CDR3 sequence is 16 residues long. Some clones are missing from TCRdb's copy, which holds only in-frame ones; the method was immunoSEQ multiplex PCR. The sample lists hundreds of thousands of clones, about three quarters occurring once. The sequenced sample was memory CD4+ T cells sorted from blood. Subset defined: CD45RA-negative fraction. The rearrangement joins TRBV7-8 to TRBJ1-5; 9 bases line up with TRBD1. The receptor was isolated from a woman aged 25 to 39 in good health. In nucleotides, the CDR3 is TGTGCCAGCAGTTCGCAATTATGGACAGGGGTTCAGCCCCAGCATTTT. Its protein product is CASSSQLWTGVQPQHF.